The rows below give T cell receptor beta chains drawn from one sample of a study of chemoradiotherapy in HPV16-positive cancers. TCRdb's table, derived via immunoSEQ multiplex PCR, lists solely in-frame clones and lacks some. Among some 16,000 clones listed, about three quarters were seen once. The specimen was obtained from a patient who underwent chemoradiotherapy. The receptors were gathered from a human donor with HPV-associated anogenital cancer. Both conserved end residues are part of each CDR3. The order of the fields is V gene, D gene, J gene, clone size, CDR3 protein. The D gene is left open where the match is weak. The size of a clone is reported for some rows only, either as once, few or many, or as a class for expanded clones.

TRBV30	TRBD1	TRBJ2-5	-	CACSKGNRGVETQYF
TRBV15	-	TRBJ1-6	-	CATSREGLGGSPLHF
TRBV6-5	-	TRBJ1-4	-	CASSYRGTNEKLFF
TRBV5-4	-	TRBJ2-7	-	CASSPPCEQYF
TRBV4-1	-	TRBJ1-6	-	CASSRLGLANSPLHF
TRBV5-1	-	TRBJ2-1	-	CASRSRLALTNEQFF
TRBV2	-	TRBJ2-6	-	CASTRDGANVLTF
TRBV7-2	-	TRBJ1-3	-	CASSGPGQLSGNTIYF
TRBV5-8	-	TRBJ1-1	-	CASSWDDRDTEAFF
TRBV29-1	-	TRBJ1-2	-	CSVEDPRGAVGYTF
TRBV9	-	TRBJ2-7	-	CASSASPQHYEQYF
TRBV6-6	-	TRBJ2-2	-	CAMRQVDTGELFF
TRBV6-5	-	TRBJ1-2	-	CASRRQTYSYGYTF
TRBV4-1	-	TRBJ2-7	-	CASSQLRTGRNEQYF
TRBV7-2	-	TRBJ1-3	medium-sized	CASSLSASSGNTIYF
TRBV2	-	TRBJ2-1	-	CASSGGVGTNSYNEQFF
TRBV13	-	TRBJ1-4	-	CASKTSGSEKLFF
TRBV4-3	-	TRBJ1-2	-	CASSQEWGNNYGYTF
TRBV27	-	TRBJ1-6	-	CASSPGAVSPLHF
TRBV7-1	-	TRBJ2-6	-	CASSSSHHEDKVGPF
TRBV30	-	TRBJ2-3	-	CAWSVLGVSTDTQYF
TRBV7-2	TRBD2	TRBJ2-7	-	CASSFSGGSYEQYF
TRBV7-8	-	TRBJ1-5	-	CASSRTGGASNQPQHF
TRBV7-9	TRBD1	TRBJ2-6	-	CASSPRDRVAGANVLTF
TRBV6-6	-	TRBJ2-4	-	CASSRTPENIQYF
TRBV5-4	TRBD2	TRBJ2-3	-	CASSFGPSGGDTQYF
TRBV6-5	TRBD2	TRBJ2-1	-	CASSRGGPYNEQFF
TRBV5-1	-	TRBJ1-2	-	CASGAQTYSNYGYTF